This T cell receptor beta chain was identified in a study of blood T cells in healthy people across ages. Study results and caveats: The study could not conclusively compare naive and antigen-experienced cells, given its unsorted PBMCs. A strong correlation was seen between TCR beta diversity and naive T cell percentage.

This clonotype is a singleton in its sample. Its antigen is still unknown. The CDR3 sequence is 15 residues long. The V end lost 0 bases, the J end lost 8 bases, and 14 bases lay between the germline ends. Looked up from germline, CDR1 is SGHRS and CDR2 is YFSETQ. A second PCR, run for roughly 7 to 11 cycles, used a sample-barcoded 5' primer plus a J-beta primer mix. MiXCR, run by TCRdb on the 5' RACE reads, gives a single entry per CDR3 protein. There are about 1.4 million distinct CDR3 sequences in the sample; roughly 64% occur only once, and 6.5% to 8% lies in the top ten. Each donor supplied approximately 10 milliliters of peripheral blood. Isolation of PBMCs gave at least 7 million cells per sample.

V gene TRBV5-1 combines with J gene TRBJ1-4; the D gene is possibly TRBD1 (6 bases). The material sequenced was blood. The TCR originated in a young man in good health. CDR3 coding DNA: TGCGCCAGCAGCTTGGAAGCGGGAGGACAGGAAAAACTGTTTTTT. This translates into CASSLEAGGQEKLFF.